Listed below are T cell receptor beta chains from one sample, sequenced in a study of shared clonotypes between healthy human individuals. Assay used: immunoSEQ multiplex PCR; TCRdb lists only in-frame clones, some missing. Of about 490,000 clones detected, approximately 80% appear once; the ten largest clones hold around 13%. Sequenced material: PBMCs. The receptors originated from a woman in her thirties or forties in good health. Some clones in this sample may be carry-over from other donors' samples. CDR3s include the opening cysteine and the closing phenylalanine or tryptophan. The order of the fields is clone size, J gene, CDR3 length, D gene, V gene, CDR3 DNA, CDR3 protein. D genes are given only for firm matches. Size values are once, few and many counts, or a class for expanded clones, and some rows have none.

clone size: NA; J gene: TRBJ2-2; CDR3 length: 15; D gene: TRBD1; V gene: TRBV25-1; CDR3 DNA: TGTGCCAGCACCCGGGGACAGGACCCGGCCGGGGAGCTGTTTTTT; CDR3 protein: CASTRGQDPAGELFF
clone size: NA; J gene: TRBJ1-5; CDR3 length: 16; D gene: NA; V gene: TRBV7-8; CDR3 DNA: TGTGCCAGCAGCCCGTTAACAGGGAGGAGCAATCAGCCCCAGCATTTT; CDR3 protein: CASSPLTGRSNQPQHF
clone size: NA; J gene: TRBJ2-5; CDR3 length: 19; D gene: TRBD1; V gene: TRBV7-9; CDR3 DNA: TGTGCCAGCAGCCTACGACAGGGCCAAGGGAGCGTCCCGCAAGAGACCCAGTACTTC; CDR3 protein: CASSLRQGQGSVPQETQYF
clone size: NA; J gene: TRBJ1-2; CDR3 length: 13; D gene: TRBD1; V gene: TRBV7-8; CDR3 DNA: TGTGCCAGCAGCGCAGGACAGGGGCAGGCTGTGTCCTTC; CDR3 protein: CASSAGQGQAVSF
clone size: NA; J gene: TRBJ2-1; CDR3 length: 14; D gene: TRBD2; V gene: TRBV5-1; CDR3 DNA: TGCGCCAGCAGCTTTATCAGCGGGATAAATGAGCAGTTCTTC; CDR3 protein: CASSFISGINEQFF
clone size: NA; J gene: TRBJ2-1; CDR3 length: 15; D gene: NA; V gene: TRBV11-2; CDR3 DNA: TGTGCCAGCAGCCTCCCCCAAATATCCTACAATGAGCAGTTCTTC; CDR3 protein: CASSLPQISYNEQFF
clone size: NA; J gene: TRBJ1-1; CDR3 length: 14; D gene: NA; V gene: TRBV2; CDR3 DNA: TGTGCCAGCAGGGCCGGGACGACGAACACTGAAGCTTTCTTT; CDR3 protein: CASRAGTTNTEAFF
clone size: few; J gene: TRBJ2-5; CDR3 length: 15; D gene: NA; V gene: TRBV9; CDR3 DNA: TGTGCCAGCAGCGTAGATTCGACACGACAAGAGACCCAGTACTTC; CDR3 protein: CASSVDSTRQETQYF
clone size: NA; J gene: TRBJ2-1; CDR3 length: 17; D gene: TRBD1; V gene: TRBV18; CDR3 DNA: TGTGCCAGCTCTTCCCTCCCTCGACAGGGGGCACCCAATGAGCAGTTCTTC; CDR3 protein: CASSSLPRQGAPNEQFF
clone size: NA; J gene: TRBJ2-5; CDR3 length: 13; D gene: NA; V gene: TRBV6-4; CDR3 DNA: TGTGCCAGCAGACCTACAGCGGGAGAGACCCAGTACTTC; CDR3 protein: CASRPTAGETQYF
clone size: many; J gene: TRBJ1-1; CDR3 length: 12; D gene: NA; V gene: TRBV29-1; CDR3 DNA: TGCAGCGCCTCGACAGAGAACACTGAAGCTTTCTTT; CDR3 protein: CSASTENTEAFF
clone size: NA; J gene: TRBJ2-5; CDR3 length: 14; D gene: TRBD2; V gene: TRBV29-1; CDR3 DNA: TGCAGCGTTCTAGCGGGAGCGGGCCAAGAGACCCAGTACTTC; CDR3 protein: CSVLAGAGQETQYF
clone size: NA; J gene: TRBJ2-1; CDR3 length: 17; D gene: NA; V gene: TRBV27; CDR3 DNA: TGTGCCAGCAGTCCAGTGGGAGCGGGTATTTCCTACAATGAGCAGTTCTTC; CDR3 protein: CASSPVGAGISYNEQFF
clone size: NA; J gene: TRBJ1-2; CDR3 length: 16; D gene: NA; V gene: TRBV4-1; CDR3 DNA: TGCGCCAGCAGCCAAGAGGTCGGACAGATGAACTATGGCTACACCTTC; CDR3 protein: CASSQEVGQMNYGYTF
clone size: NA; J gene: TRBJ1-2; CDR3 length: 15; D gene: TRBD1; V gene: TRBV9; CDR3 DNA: TGTGCCAGCAGCGGGACGGACAGGGGGGACCATGGCTACACCTTC; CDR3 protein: CASSGTDRGDHGYTF
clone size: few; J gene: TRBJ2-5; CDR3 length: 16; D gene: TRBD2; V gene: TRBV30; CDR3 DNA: TGTGCCTGGAGTGGAGGAGCGGGAGGGCCCGGAGAGACCCAGTACTTC; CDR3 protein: CAWSGGAGGPGETQYF
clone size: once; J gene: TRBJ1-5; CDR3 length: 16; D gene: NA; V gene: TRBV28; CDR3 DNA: TGTGCCAGCAGTTTAGGGGTCGGACCGCCCAGGCAGCCCCAGCATTTT; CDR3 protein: CASSLGVGPPRQPQHF
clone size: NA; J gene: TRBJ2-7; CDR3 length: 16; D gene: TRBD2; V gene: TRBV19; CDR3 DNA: TGTGCCAGTAGTATCCCCTCCGCGAGCGGGGTATACGAGCAGTACTTC; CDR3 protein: CASSIPSASGVYEQYF
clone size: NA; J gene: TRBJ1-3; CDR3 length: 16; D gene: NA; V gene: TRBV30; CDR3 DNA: TGTGCCTGGAGTGTAAATGGAGGGGTGTCTGGAAACACCATATATTTT; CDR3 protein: CAWSVNGGVSGNTIYF
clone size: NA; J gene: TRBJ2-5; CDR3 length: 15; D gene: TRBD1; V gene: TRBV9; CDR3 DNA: TGTGCCAGCAGCGTAGAGGGGGCCCGAGGGGAGACCCAGTACTTC; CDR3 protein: CASSVEGARGETQYF
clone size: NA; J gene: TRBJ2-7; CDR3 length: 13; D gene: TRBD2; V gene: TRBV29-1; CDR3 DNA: TGCAGCGTTGGGGTAGCGGGGGGTTACGAGCAGTACTTC; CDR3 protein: CSVGVAGGYEQYF
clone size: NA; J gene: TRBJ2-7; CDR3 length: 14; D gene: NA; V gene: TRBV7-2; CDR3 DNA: TGTGCCAGCAGCCTGGCCAGGCCCCGGAGCGAGCAGTACTTC; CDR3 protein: CASSLARPRSEQYF
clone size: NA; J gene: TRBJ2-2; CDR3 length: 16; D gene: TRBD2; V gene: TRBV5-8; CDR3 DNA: TGTGCCAGCAGCATCGGACTAGCGGCCAACACCGGGGAGCTGTTTTTT; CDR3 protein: CASSIGLAANTGELFF
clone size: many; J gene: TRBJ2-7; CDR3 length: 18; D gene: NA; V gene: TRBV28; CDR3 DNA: TGTGCCAGCAGTTTTTACGGTAGCAGGGGCCCTCGAGCCTACGAGCAGTACTTC; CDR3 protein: CASSFYGSRGPRAYEQYF
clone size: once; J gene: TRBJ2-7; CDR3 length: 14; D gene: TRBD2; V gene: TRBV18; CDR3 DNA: TGTGCCAGCTCCTTAGCGGGAGGGTACTACGAGCAGTACTTC; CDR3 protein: CASSLAGGYYEQYF
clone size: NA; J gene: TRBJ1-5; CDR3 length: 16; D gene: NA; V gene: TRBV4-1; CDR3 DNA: TGCGCCAGCAGCCAAGATTTCGGATATAGCAATCAGCCCCAGCATTTT; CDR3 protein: CASSQDFGYSNQPQHF
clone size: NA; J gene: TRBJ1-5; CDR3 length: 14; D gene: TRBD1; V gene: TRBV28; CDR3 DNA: TGTGCCAGCAGTCGGGACAGGGGGGATCAGCCCCAGCATTTT; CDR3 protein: CASSRDRGDQPQHF
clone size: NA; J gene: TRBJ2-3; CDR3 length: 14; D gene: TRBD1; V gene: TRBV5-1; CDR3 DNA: TGCGCCAGCGTTCTTACAGGGGACACAGATACGCAGTATTTT; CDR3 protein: CASVLTGDTDTQYF
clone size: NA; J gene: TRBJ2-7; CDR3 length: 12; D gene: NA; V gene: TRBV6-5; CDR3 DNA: TGTGGGAGGGGAGGGGGTTCCTACGAGCAGTACTTC; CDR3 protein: CGRGGGSYEQYF
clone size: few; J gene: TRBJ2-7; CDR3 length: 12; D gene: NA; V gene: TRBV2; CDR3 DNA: TGTGCCAGCGGGAGACAGACCTACGAGCAGTACTTC; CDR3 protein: CASGRQTYEQYF
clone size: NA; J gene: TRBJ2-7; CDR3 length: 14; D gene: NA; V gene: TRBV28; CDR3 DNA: TGTGCCAGCAGTTTGCGGGGCCGTCCCTACGAGCAGTACTTC; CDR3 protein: CASSLRGRPYEQYF
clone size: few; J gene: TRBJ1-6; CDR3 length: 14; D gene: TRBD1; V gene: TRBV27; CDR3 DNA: TGTGCCAGCAGGGGGACAGCGTATAATTCACCCCTCCACTTT; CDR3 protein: CASRGTAYNSPLHF
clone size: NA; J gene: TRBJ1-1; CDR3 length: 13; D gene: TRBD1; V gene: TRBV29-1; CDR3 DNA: TGCAGCGCTGCTACTGACAGGGGCACTGAAGCTTTCTTT; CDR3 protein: CSAATDRGTEAFF
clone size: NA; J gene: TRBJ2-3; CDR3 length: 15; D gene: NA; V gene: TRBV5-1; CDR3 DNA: TGCGCCAGCAGCCCCGACCCCGGGACCACAGATACGCAGTATTTT; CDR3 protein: CASSPDPGTTDTQYF
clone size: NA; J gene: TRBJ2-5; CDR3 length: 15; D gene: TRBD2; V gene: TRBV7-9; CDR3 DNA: TGTGCCAGCAGCTTCTCGCGGGGGGGCGCGGAGACCCAGTACTTC; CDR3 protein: CASSFSRGGAETQYF
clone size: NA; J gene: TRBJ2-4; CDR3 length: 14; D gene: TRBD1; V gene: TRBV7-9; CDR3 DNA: TGTGCCAGCAGCCGGGACAGTTTTGGAAACATTCAGTACTTC; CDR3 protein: CASSRDSFGNIQYF
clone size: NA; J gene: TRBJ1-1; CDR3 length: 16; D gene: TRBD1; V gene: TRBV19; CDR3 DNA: TGTGCCAGTAGCAAAGGACAGGGGGCGCAAGGCACTGAAGCTTTCTTT; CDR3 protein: CASSKGQGAQGTEAFF
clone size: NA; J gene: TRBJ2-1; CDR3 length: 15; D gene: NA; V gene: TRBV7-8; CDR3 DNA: TGTGCCAGCAGCTTAGTAGGGAGCTCCTACAATGAGCAGTTCTTC; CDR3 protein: CASSLVGSSYNEQFF
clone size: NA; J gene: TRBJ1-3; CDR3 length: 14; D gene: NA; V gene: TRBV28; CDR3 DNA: TGTGCCAGCAGTTTGCTGAACTCTGGAAACACCATATATTTT; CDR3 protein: CASSLLNSGNTIYF
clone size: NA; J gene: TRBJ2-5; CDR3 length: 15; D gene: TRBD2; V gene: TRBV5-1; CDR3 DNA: TGCGCCAGCAGCCTCAGCGGGAGTGGCCAAGAGACCCAGTACTTC; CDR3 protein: CASSLSGSGQETQYF
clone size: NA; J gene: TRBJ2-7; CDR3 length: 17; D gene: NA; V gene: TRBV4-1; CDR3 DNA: TGCGCCAGCAGCCAACCGAGGAGGGGCGGATACTCCTACGAGCAGTACTTC; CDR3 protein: CASSQPRRGGYSYEQYF
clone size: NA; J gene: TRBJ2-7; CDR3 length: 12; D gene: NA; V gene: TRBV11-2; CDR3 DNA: TGTGCCAGCAGCTTACCGCTACGAAAGCAGTACTTC; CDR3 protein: CASSLPLRKQYF
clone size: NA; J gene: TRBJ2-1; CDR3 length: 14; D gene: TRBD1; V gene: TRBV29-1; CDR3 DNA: TGCAGCGCTGGATCGGGACAGAGCTACAATGAGCAGTTCTTC; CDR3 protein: CSAGSGQSYNEQFF
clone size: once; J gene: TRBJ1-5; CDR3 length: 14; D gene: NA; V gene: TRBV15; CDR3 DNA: TGTGCCACCAGCAGTACGGGGCAGAAACGGCCCCAGCATTTT; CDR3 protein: CATSSTGQKRPQHF
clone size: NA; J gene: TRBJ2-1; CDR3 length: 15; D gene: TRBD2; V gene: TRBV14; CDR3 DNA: TGTGCCAGCAGCCAAGGAGCGGGGCGCTACAATGAGCAGTTCTTC; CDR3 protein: CASSQGAGRYNEQFF